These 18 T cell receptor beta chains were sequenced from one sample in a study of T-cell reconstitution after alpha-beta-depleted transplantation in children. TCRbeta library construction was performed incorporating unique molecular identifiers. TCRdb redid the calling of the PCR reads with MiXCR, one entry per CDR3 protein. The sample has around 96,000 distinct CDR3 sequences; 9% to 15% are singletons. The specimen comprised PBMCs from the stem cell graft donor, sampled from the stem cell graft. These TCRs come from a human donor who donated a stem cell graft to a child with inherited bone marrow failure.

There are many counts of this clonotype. DNA of the CDR3: TGTGCCAGCAGCCTTAGCGGGAGCTATGAGCAGTTCTTC. Protein product: CASSLSGSYEQFF. The rearrangement uses TRBV7-3 and TRBJ2-1, with 9 bases aligning to TRBD2. Trimming took 5 bases from V and 8 from J; bases not matched to a gene: 4. Germline values: CDR1 SGHTA, CDR2 FQGTGA. The CDR3 has 13 amino acids. Drawing the rest from reference TRBV7-3 and TRBJ2-1, the complete variable domain is GAGVSQTPSNKVTEKGKYVELRCDPISGHTALYWYRQSLGQGPEFLIYFQGTGAADDSGLPNDRFFAVRPEGSVSTLKIQRTERGDSAVYLCASSLSGSYEQFFGPGTRLTVL.

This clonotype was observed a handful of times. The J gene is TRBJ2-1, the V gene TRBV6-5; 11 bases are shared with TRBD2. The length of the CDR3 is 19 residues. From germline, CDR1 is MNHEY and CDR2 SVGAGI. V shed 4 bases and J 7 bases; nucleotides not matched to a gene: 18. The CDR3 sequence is CASSSDRTRIAGGRNEQFF. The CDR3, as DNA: TGTGCCAGCAGTTCCGACCGGACACGAATAGCGGGGGGGAGGAATGAGCAGTTCTTC.

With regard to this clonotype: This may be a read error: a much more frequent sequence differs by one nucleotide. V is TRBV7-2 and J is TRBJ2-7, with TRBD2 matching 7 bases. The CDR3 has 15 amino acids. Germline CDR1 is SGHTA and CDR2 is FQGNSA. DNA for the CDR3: TGTGCCAGCAGCGTCAGCGGGGCCAGCTCCTACGAGCAGCACTTC. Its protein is CASSVSGASSYEQHF. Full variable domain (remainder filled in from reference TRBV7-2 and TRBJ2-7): GAGVSQSPSNKVTEKGKDVELRCDPISGHTALYWYRQSLGQGLEFLIYFQGNSAPDKSGLPSDRFSAERTGGSVSTLTIQRTQQEDSAVYLCASSVSGASSYEQHFGPGTRLTVT.

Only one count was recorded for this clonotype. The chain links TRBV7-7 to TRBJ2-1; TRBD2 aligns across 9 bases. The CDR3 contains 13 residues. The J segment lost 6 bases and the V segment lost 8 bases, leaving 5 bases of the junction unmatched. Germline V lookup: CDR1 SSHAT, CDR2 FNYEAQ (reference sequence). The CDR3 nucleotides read TGTGCCAGCGGGCGGGGGGGACTCAATGAGCAGTTCTTC. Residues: CASGRGGLNEQFF.

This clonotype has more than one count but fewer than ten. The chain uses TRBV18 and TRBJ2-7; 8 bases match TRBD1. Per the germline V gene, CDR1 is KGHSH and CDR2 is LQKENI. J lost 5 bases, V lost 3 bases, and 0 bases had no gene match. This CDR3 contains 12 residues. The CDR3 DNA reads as TGTGCCAGCTCACCGGGACAGGACGAGCAGTACTTC. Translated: CASSPGQDEQYF.

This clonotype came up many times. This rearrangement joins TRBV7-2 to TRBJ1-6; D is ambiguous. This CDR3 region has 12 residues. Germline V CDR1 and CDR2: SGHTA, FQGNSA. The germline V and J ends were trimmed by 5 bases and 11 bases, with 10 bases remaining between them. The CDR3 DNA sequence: TGTGCCAGCAGCGTCAGTCCGGCACCCCTCCACTTT. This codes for CASSVSPAPLHF.

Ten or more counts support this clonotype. The CDR3 is CASSLAGGNGSPLHF. Written as DNA, the CDR3 is TGTGCCAGCAGCTTAGCAGGGGGGAACGGTTCACCCCTCCACTTT. V gene TRBV7-2 combines with J gene TRBJ1-6; a weak D match, TRBD1 (6 bases). Germline values: CDR1 SGHTA, CDR2 FQGNSA. V was cut by 0 bases and J by 9 bases, with 12 bases left in between. This CDR3 comprises 15 residues.

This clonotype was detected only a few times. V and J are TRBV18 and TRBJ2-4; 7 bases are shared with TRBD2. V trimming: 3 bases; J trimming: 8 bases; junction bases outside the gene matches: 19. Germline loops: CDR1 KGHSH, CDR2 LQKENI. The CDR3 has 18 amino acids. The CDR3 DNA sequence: TGTGCCAGCTCACCGGGGGGGGATAAGGCCTTCTTAAAATACATTCAGTACTTC. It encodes CASSPGGDKAFLKYIQYF.

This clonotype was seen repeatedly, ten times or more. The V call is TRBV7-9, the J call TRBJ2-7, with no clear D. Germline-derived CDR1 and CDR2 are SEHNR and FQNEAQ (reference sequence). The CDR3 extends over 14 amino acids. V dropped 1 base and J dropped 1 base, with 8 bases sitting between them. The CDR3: CASSLVGGSYEQYF. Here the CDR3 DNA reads TGTGCCAGCAGCTTAGTAGGCGGTTCCTACGAGCAGTACTTC.

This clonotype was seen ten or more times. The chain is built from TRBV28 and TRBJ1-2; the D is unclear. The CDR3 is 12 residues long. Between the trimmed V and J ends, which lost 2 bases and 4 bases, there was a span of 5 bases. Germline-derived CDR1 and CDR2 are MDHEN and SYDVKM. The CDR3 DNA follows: TGTGCCAGCAGTTTAAGGCTCTATGGCTACACCTTC. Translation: CASSLRLYGYTF.

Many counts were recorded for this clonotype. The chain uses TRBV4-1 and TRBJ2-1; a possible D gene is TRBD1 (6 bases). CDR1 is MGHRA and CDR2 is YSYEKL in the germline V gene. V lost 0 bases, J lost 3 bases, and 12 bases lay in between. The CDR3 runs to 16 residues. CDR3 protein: CASSQEGRGVYNEQFF. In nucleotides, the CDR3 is TGCGCCAGCAGCCAAGAGGGCAGGGGCGTCTACAATGAGCAGTTCTTC.

CDR3 sequence: CSATDGPEAFF. The CDR3 DNA follows: TGCAGTGCTACGGACGGACCTGAAGCTTTCTTT. The rearrangement uses TRBV20-1 and TRBJ1-1; D not certain. The CDR3 has 11 amino acids. Germline lookup yields CDR1 DFQATT and CDR2 SNEGSKA (reference sequence). V was cut by 4 bases and J by 6 bases, with 9 bases left in between.

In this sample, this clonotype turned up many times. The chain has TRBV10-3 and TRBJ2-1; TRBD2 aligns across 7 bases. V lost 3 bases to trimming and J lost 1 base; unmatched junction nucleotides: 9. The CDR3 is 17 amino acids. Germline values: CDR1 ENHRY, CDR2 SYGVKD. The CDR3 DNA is TGTGCCATCAGTGATCTCGGGGGGACGCGTTCCTACAATGAGCAGTTCTTC. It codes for CAISDLGGTRSYNEQFF.

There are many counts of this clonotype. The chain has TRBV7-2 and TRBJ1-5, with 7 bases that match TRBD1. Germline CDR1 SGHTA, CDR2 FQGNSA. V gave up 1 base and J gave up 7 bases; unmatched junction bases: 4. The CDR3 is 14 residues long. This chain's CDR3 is CASSLGQGHQPQHF. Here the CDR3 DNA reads TGTGCCAGCAGCTTAGGACAGGGACACCAGCCCCAGCATTTT.

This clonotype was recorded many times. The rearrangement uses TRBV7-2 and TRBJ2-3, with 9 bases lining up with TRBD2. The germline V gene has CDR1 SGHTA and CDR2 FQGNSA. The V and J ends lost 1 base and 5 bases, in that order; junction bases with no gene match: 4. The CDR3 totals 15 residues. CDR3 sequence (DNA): TGTGCCAGCAGCTTAGTTGCGGGGGGGCAAGATACGCAGTATTTT. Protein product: CASSLVAGGQDTQYF.

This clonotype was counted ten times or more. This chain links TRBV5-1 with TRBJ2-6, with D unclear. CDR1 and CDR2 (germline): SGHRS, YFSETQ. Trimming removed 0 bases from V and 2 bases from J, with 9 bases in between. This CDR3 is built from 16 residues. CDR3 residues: CASSLAVITGANVLTF. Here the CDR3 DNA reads TGCGCCAGCAGCTTGGCGGTTATTACTGGGGCCAACGTCCTGACTTTC.

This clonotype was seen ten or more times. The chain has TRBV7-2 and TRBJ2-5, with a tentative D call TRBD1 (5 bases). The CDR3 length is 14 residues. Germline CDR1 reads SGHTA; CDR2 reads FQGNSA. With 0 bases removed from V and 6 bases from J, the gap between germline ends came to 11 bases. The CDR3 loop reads CASSLAMGRKTQYF. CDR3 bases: TGTGCCAGCAGCTTAGCAATGGGGCGCAAGACCCAGTACTTC.

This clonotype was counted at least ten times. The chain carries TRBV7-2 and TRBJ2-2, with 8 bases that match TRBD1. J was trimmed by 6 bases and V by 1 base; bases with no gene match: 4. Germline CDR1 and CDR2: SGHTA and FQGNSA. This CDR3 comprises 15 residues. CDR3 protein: CASSLEGTGSGELFF. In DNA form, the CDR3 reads TGTGCCAGCAGCTTAGAGGGGACAGGTTCCGGGGAGCTGTTTTTT.